The present entry profiles one TCR beta chain with its context. This clone was counted only a few times. Its specific antigen is unknown. No much larger clonotype is one base removed from it; base qualities were not supplied. The record originates from a study of PD-1 blockade in classical Hodgkin lymphoma (TCRdb year 2020). Broadly, across the study: The study used TCR beta sequencing and CyTOF to define a peripheral blood immune signature of response to PD-1 blockade in classical Hodgkin lymphoma. The study at large found these results: The study was restricted to a single clinical trial cohort, and the causes of repertoire differences, possibly disease activity or prior therapy, were left undefined. Baseline TCR diversity was reported to be lower in newly diagnosed patients than in healthy donors and to be lower still in relapsed/refractory patients.

Genomic DNA was isolated using the Qiagen DNeasy kit from unsorted PBMCs as well as from negatively selected CD4+ and CD8+ fractions. TCR beta CDR3 regions were subjected to amplification by immunoSEQ multiplex PCR with primers that anneal to V and J segments. Amplification bias was minimized using a synthetic immune receptor repertoire, and residual bias was removed computationally after sequencing. The paper's data handling went like this. Repertoire diversity was quantified as the Shannon entropy index using custom Python scripts. Unsorted, CD4+ and CD8+ repertoires were analyzed separately, except in combined analyses where CD4+ and CD8+ sequences were merged in silico. TCRdb re-hosts the immuneACCESS table, in-frame sequences only. Its copies lack some clones; in the studies checked, an unresolved V gene accounts for under half of them, and the cause for the rest is not known. That table furnishes V, J and clone size, whereas the DNA furnished D and trimming. The sample profile shows more than 15,000 clones; 92% of them were found once. The ten largest clonotypes hold roughly 0.51% of the sample.

CDR1 and CDR2, per the germline V gene, are SNHLY and FYNNEI. The CDR3, from cysteine to phenylalanine, totals 15 residues. Just CDR3 DNA is preserved here, 45 bases in frame from base 1. V is cut by 6 bases and J by 0 bases, and the space between the germline ends is 12 bases. What this sample's time point label stands for: newly diagnosed, previously untreated cHL patient sample. Using a Miltenyi CD4+ T cell isolation kit, CD4+ T cells were purified from thawed PBMCs through magnetic negative selection. As a comparison group for the relapsed/refractory trial patients, PBMCs from patients with newly diagnosed, previously untreated classical Hodgkin lymphoma were sequenced. Peripheral blood was collected in 8 mL Vacutainer Cell Preparation Tubes, from which PBMCs were isolated by centrifugation and then cryopreserved. Purified CD4+ and CD8+ fractions were prepared only for cases with an additional available PBMC sample. Magnetically labelled cells were removed on LS columns in a quadroMACS separator, and the flow-through was retained as the purified fraction.

The chain links TRBV2 with TRBJ1-5; TRBD1 could be the D gene, as 6 bases match. The source is a human donor with classical Hodgkin lymphoma. Sample: CD4+ T cells from blood. The CDR3 in this case is CASRRWTDSNQPQHF. The sequenced DNA is TGTGCCAGCAGGCGATGGACAGATAGCAATCAGCCCCAGCATTTT. Where the CDR3 stops, the reference TRBV2 and TRBJ1-5 genes take over; the full variable domain is EPEVTQTPSHQVTQMGQEVILRCVPISNHLYFYWYRQILGQKVEFLVSFYNNEISEKSEIFDDQFSVERPDGSNFTLKIRSTKLEDSAMYFCASRRWTDSNQPQHFGDGTRLSIL.